This T cell receptor beta chain was identified in a study of identifying expanded T cells in peripheral blood. Overall study findings and caveats: Approximately two-week clone count variance significantly increased as total template count grew.

V lost 1 base and J 4 bases, leaving 13 bases between the germline ends. Germline V gene sequence: CDR1 SGHTA, CDR2 FQGNSA. The CDR3 spans 15 residues. Repertoires were generated with immunoSEQ multiplex PCR, while TCRdb's copy carries only in-frame clones and drops some. This table holds about 130,000 clones, around nine tenths found once. Turning to this clone: What it binds is unknown.

V gene TRBV7-2 combines with J gene TRBJ1-2, with a possible D match to TRBD1 (5 bases). Sequenced sample: blood. The sequence was obtained from a person aged 18 to 75 in good health. CDR3 residues: CASSLVGDLTYGYTF. The CDR3 DNA reads as TGTGCCAGCAGCTTAGTGGGGGACCTCACCTATGGCTACACCTTC.